The present TCR beta chain was sequenced within a study of control samples from healthy donors and cancer patients. Produced via immunoSEQ multiplex PCR; TCRdb's table is partial and in-frame only. The table shows approximately 90,000 clones, with around 85% occurring only once. The CDR3 length is 17 residues. V was cut by 3 bases and J by 0 bases, with 15 bases left in between. Germline V gene data show CDR1 as SGHRS and CDR2 as YFSETQ. The clonotype was recovered from a man aged 25-45 years in good health. The sequenced sample was blood. This chain uses TRBV5-1 with TRBJ1-4, with D perhaps matching TRBD1 (6 bases). DNA for the CDR3: TGCGCCAGCAGCTACTTCTACTCAGGGGCAACTAATGAAAAACTGTTTTTT. Its translation: CASSYFYSGATNEKLFF. The variable domain in full, with the rest retrieved from reference TRBV5-1 and TRBJ1-4, is KAGVTQTPRYLIKTRGQQVTLSCSPISGHRSVSWYQQTPGQGLQFLFEYFSETQRNKGNFPGRFSGRQFSNSRSEMNVSTLELGDSALYLCASSYFYSGATNEKLFFGSGTQLSVL.